These 27 T cell receptor beta chains share one sample of origin, sequenced in a study of T cell changes during pregnancy in multiple sclerosis. Only in-frame clones appear in the TCRdb table, and some are missing; sequencing was by immunoSEQ multiplex PCR. The table lists 90,000 to 100,000 clones, more than 85% of them singletons, with 1.5% in the top ten. Sequenced material: peripheral blood, taken in the first trimester of pregnancy. The receptors come from a female donor with multiple sclerosis, enrolled in a pregnancy study.

This clone was picked up one time. The chain links TRBV7-2 to TRBJ2-7; no clear D. The CDR3 is made up of 12 amino acids. Germline CDR1 is SGHTA and CDR2 is FQGNSA. V lost 0 bases and J lost 3, with 3 bases in between. This CDR3 reads CASSLALYEQYF. CDR3 sequence (DNA): TGTGCCAGCAGCTTAGCCCTCTACGAGCAGTACTTC.

This chain uses TRBV6-5 with TRBJ2-2, with 9 bases fitting TRBD2. The CDR3 sequence is 14 residues long. CDR1 is MNHEY and CDR2 is SVGAGI in the germline V gene. V shed 9 bases, J shed 2 bases, and the junction held 4 bases outside the gene matches. CDR3 DNA sequence: TGTGCCAGTAGCGGGGGCCATAACACCGGGGAGCTGTTTTTT. This gives the protein CASSGGHNTGELFF.

The rearrangement joins TRBV27 to TRBJ2-2; D call uncertain. The CDR3 totals 13 residues. Between the trimmed V and J ends, which lost 4 bases and 6 bases, there was a span of 9 bases. CDR1 and CDR2 (germline): MNHEY, SMNVEV (reference sequence). CDR3 in amino acids: CASSYSAAGELFF. CDR3 coding DNA: TGTGCCAGCAGTTACTCGGCGGCCGGGGAGCTGTTTTTT.

V gene TRBV9 combines with J gene TRBJ1-1, with D perhaps TRBD1 (5 bases). The CDR3 loop spans 15 amino acids. Germline loops: CDR1 SGDLS, CDR2 YYNGEE. Trimming removed 0 bases at V and 0 bases at J, with 9 bases between. CDR3 DNA sequence: TGTGCCAGCAGCGTAGATGGGGGGATGAACACTGAAGCTTTCTTT. The encoded protein is CASSVDGGMNTEAFF.

The V and J genes are TRBV19 and TRBJ2-7; 8 bases fit TRBD1. CDR3 length: 15 amino acids. V lost 6 bases and J lost 3; bases outside the gene matches: 10. Germline V CDR1 and CDR2: LNHDA, SQIVND (reference sequence). This chain's CDR3 is CASSPRTGRVYEQYF. As DNA, the CDR3 is TGTGCCAGTAGCCCCCGGACAGGGCGTGTCTACGAGCAGTACTTC.

The genes are TRBV27 and TRBJ2-2; a possible D gene is TRBD2 (6 bases). CDR1 is MNHEY, CDR2 SMNVEV, per germline (reference sequence). V was cut by 8 bases and J by 0 bases, with 7 bases left in between. The CDR3 extends over 13 amino acids. CDR3 loop: CASGGANTGELFF. The CDR3 nucleotides are TGTGCCAGCGGCGGGGCGAACACCGGGGAGCTGTTTTTT.

This chain joins TRBV7-9 and TRBJ2-2, with TRBD1 identical over 10 bases. With V trimmed by 5 bases and J by 3 bases, 3 bases remained unmatched. The germline CDR1 and CDR2 sequences are SEHNR and FQNEAQ (reference sequence). This CDR3 spans 15 amino acids. The CDR3 DNA follows: TGTGCCAGCAGCCCCGGGACAGGGGACACCGGGGAGCTGTTTTTT. Amino acid sequence: CASSPGTGDTGELFF.

The J gene is TRBJ2-7, the V gene TRBV30; the match to TRBD1 covers 11 bases. CDR3 length: 15 residues. Germline CDR1 GTSNPN, CDR2 SVGIG (reference sequence). V shed 2 bases and J 5 bases; nucleotides not matched to a gene: 8. The CDR3 sequence: CAWSRYGQGANEQYF. The DNA of the CDR3 is TGTGCCTGGAGTAGGTATGGACAGGGGGCTAACGAGCAGTACTTC.

The chain has TRBV6-5 and TRBJ1-5; D ambiguous. Looked up from germline, CDR1 is MNHEY and CDR2 is SVGAGI. The V gene lost 4 bases and the J gene lost 3 bases, with 7 bases spanning the gap. The CDR3 loop spans 13 amino acids. CDR3 amino acids: CASSFGNNQPQHF. As DNA, the CDR3 is TGTGCCAGCAGTTTTGGCAACAATCAGCCCCAGCATTTT.

The gene calls are TRBV27 and TRBJ2-7; possibly TRBD2 for D (6 bases). The germline CDR1 and CDR2 sequences are MNHEY and SMNVEV (reference sequence). The CDR3 loop spans 14 amino acids. V lost 0 bases, J lost 7 bases, and 13 bases lay in between. The CDR3 bases are TGTGCCAGCAGTTTATCGGGAGGACGGGGTGAGCAGTACTTC. Its translation is CASSLSGGRGEQYF.

This rearrangement joins TRBV25-1 to TRBJ2-2; 9 bases align to TRBD2. The CDR3 has 14 amino acids. V was pared by 8 bases and J by 5 bases, with 6 bases of the junction left unmatched. Germline CDR1 is MGHDK and CDR2 is SYGVNS. CDR3 DNA: TGTGCCAGCCTCAATGCGGGAGGGACCGGGGAGCTGTTTTTT. This encodes CASLNAGGTGELFF.

The rearrangement joins TRBV28 to TRBJ1-5, with D perhaps TRBD1 (6 bases). The CDR3 length is 16 residues. The V gene lost 5 bases and the J gene lost 5 bases, with 19 bases spanning the gap. Germline V gene lookup returns CDR1 MDHEN and CDR2 SYDVKM. The CDR3 DNA reads as TGTGCCAGCAGTCTCATAGGGGCAGGACAGTATCAGCCCCAGCATTTT. It specifies CASSLIGAGQYQPQHF.

This sequence joins TRBV5-1 and TRBJ1-2; TRBD1 matches at 11 bases. Germline assignment: CDR1 SGHRS and CDR2 YFSETQ. J was trimmed by 3 bases and V by 5 bases; bases with no gene match: 9. CDR3 size: 16 residues. CDR3 in amino acids: CASRTGTGGPDYGYTF. The CDR3 DNA is TGCGCCAGCAGAACCGGGACAGGGGGACCCGACTATGGCTACACCTTC.

J is TRBJ2-1 and V is TRBV7-9, with D perhaps matching TRBD1 (6 bases). The CDR3 loop spans 15 amino acids. Germline values: CDR1 SEHNR, CDR2 FQNEAQ (reference sequence). V lost 5 bases and J 6 bases, leaving 17 bases between the germline ends. The CDR3, as DNA: TGTGCCAGCAGCCCCCACGCTAGGGGGTCCAATGAGCAGTTCTTC. Residues: CASSPHARGSNEQFF.

This chain joins TRBV27 and TRBJ2-1, with 8 bases that match TRBD2. The CDR3 length is 14 residues. The V gene's germline CDR1 is MNHEY and CDR2 SMNVEV (reference sequence). Losses at the gene ends were 4 bases for V and 10 bases for J; bases not matched to a gene: 9. This chain's CDR3 is CASSSGLARHEQFF. The CDR3 region has the DNA TGTGCCAGCAGTTCCGGACTAGCCCGGCACGAGCAGTTCTTC.

The rearrangement joins TRBV11-2 to TRBJ2-1, with 9 bases aligning to TRBD1. Germline assignment: CDR1 SGHAT and CDR2 FQNNGV. J lost 5 bases, V lost 7 bases, and 6 bases had no gene match. The CDR3 has 14 amino acids. The CDR3 loop is CASKGGQGNNEQFF. The DNA for the CDR3 is TGTGCCAGCAAAGGTGGACAGGGGAACAATGAGCAGTTCTTC.

The rearrangement links TRBV27 to TRBJ2-1, with 13 bases identical to TRBD2. V lost 8 bases and J lost 5; bases outside the gene matches: 12. CDR3 length: 17 amino acids. Germline-derived CDR1 and CDR2 are MNHEY and SMNVEV (reference sequence). The CDR3 DNA is TGTGCCAGCCCACCAACGGGACTAGCGGGACCAGACAATGAGCAGTTCTTC. Translated, it gives CASPPTGLAGPDNEQFF.

A few counts support this clone. The V call is TRBV28, the J call TRBJ1-4; 7 nucleotides line up with TRBD1. The CDR3 loop spans 13 amino acids. Germline CDR1 is MDHEN and CDR2 is SYDVKM. J was trimmed by 9 bases and V by 5 bases; bases with no gene match: 6. This CDR3 reads CASSATGVKKLFF. CDR3 bases: TGTGCCAGCAGTGCAACAGGGGTGAAAAAACTGTTTTTT.

The rearrangement uses TRBV2 and TRBJ2-7; 7 bases align to TRBD1. Germline values: CDR1 SNHLY, CDR2 FYNNEI. The CDR3 runs 17 residues. The V and J ends lost 7 bases and 3 bases, in that order; junction bases with no gene match: 18. The CDR3 coding sequence is TGTGCCAGCACTTCAAGGGGGCGCACCCCAAACGTCTACGAGCAGTACTTC. Protein: CASTSRGRTPNVYEQYF.

CDR3 in amino acids: CASSRRQESSYEQYF. The CDR3, as DNA: TGTGCCAGCAGCCGCCGACAGGAGAGCTCCTACGAGCAGTACTTC. The rearrangement links TRBV6-6 to TRBJ2-7; D may be TRBD1 (6 bases). In germline, CDR1 is MNHNY, CDR2 SVGAGI (reference sequence). The length of the CDR3 is 15 residues. The germline V and J ends were trimmed by 6 bases and 0 bases, with 15 bases remaining between them.

This clone was seen a single time. V usage is TRBV7-2 and J usage is TRBJ2-3; D is uncertain. The CDR3 spans 13 residues. The germline gives CDR1 SGHTA, CDR2 FQGNSA. V was shortened by 9 bases and J by 6 bases, with 16 bases between the two germline ends. The CDR3 coding sequence is TGTGCCAGTGTACTTATTCCCATGGATACGCAGTATTTT. The encoded protein is CASVLIPMDTQYF.

The V gene is TRBV5-1, the J gene TRBJ2-7; 9 nucleotides match TRBD1. CDR1 is SGHRS and CDR2 is YFSETQ in the germline V gene. The CDR3 has 17 residues. V lost 0 bases to trimming and J lost 1 base; unmatched junction nucleotides: 8. The CDR3 here is CASSLVVEDRGSYEQYF. CDR3 in DNA: TGCGCCAGCAGCTTGGTGGTCGAGGACAGGGGTTCCTACGAGCAGTACTTC.

This chain uses TRBV6-1 with TRBJ1-2; TRBD1 aligns across 9 bases. The CDR3 covers 14 residues. V shed 1 base, J shed 8 bases, and the junction held 5 bases outside the gene matches. Germline V gives CDR1 MNHNS, CDR2 SASEGT. CDR3 bases: TGTGCCAGCAGTGAAGTCGGGACAGGGATAGGCTACACCTTC. This translates into CASSEVGTGIGYTF.

The chain has TRBV6-1 and TRBJ1-5; no clear D. The germline V gene encodes CDR1 MNHNS and CDR2 SASEGT. V was shortened by 6 bases and J by 6 bases, with 12 bases between the two germline ends. The CDR3 is 13 amino acids. CDR3 amino acids: CASSAEVGQPQHF. The DNA for the CDR3 is TGTGCCAGCAGCGCCGAGGTGGGTCAGCCCCAGCATTTT.

V is TRBV19 and J is TRBJ2-5, with TRBD1 matching 7 bases. Trimming at V came to 8 bases and at J to 2 bases, leaving 5 bases not matched to a gene. Germline V gives CDR1 LNHDA, CDR2 SQIVND (reference sequence). This CDR3 has 13 amino acids. This chain's CDR3 is CASRDSLQETQYF. The CDR3 coding sequence is TGTGCCAGTCGGGACAGCCTTCAAGAGACCCAGTACTTC.

This clone was counted once. This rearrangement joins TRBV29-1 to TRBJ2-2; 7 nucleotides agree with TRBD1. Germline assignment: CDR1 SQVTM and CDR2 ANQGSEA. The ends lost 5 bases at V and 4 bases at J; junction bases unmatched: 16. The CDR3 is 17 amino acids. The CDR3 sequence: CSVKGATGTAGTGELFF. CDR3 bases: TGCAGCGTTAAGGGGGCCACCGGGACAGCCGGCACCGGGGAGCTGTTTTTT.

The V gene is TRBV5-1, the J gene TRBJ2-2, with 14 bases that match TRBD2. With 4 bases clipped from V and 8 bases from J, the junction kept 10 bases outside the gene matches. CDR1 SGHRS and CDR2 YFSETQ come from the germline V gene. There are 17 residues in the CDR3. CDR3 bases: TGCGCCAGCAGCCTACGACTAGCGGGAGGGCCTTTGGGGGAGCTGTTTTTT. Protein: CASSLRLAGGPLGELFF.